Listed below are T cell receptor beta chains from one sample, sequenced in a study of blood T cell repertoires in COVID-19. Data came from immunoSEQ multiplex PCR; TCRdb stores just in-frame clones and leaves some out. The table lists tens of thousands of clones, less than 75% of them singletons. Sequenced input: peripheral blood. The receptors originated from a human donor in a cohort sampled during active or convalescent COVID-19. CDR3s include the opening cysteine and the closing phenylalanine or tryptophan. Each record gives: J gene, V gene, CDR3 protein.

>TRBJ2-7|TRBV5-1
CASSVGQGTSSYEQYF
>TRBJ2-3|TRBV27
CASSFSPLAAGARGTQYF
>TRBJ1-5|TRBV12-3/TRBV12-4
CASRQTGNQPQHF
>TRBJ1-1|TRBV6-5
CASTHHGGGTEAFF
>TRBJ1-1|TRBV5-1
CASSFRGQPFVNTEAFF
>TRBJ1-1|TRBV4-3
CASSQEYRGYTEAFF
>TRBJ1-3|TRBV7-7
CASSLSPKGASGNTIYF
>TRBJ2-5|TRBV7-2
CASSLGPGTGGRETQYF
>TRBJ2-7|TRBV9
CASSVTGTVGEQYF
>TRBJ2-1|TRBV9
CASSVEGLHGSSYNEQFF
>TRBJ2-7|TRBV28
CASSLRAYEQYF
>TRBJ1-5|TRBV6-5
CASSRHGQGNQPQHF
>TRBJ1-2|TRBV6-5
CASIRAGQLYF
>TRBJ1-2|TRBV10-3
CAISVGLGTSNYGYTF
>TRBJ2-5|TRBV6-6
CASSYSGRTQETQYF
>TRBJ1-3|TRBV4-2
CASSQASYVRDKRNTIYF
>TRBJ1-2|TRBV28
CASSSPTQGQNYGYTF
>TRBJ2-3|TRBV3-1/TRBV3-2
CASSLKGLRGDTQYF
>TRBJ2-7|TRBV11-2
CASSSDRGVHEQYF
>TRBJ1-4|TRBV19
CASSKDIQPRELFF
>TRBJ1-1|TRBV18
CASSLSRDRAYAEAFF
>TRBJ2-1|TRBV19
CASRKTGIDEQFF